Listed below are T cell receptor beta chains from one sample, sequenced in a study of blood T cell repertoires in COVID-19. Sequenced by immunoSEQ multiplex PCR; TCRdb stores in-frame clones only, minus some. The table lists a few hundred thousand clones, roughly 82% of them singletons. The sequenced sample was peripheral blood. The receptors were sampled from a man of 80 years or more with acute or convalescent COVID-19. Each CDR3 is given with its conserved first and last residue. D genes are given only for firm matches. Not all rows give a size; the values are once, few, many and, for expanded clones, a class.

J | size | D | V | DNA | CDR3
TRBJ2-3 | NA | NA | TRBV28 | TGTGCCAGCAGTTCTGGGGGCATGAGGGTAGATACGCAGTATTTT | CASSSGGMRVDTQYF
TRBJ2-2 | NA | TRBD2 | TRBV19 | TGTGCCAGTAGGCCCCCGGGACTAGGGAACACCGGGGAGCTGTTTTTT | CASRPPGLGNTGELFF
TRBJ1-1 | NA | TRBD1 | TRBV2 | TGTGCCAGCAAAACGACAGGGGGCGCAGCTGAAGCTTTCTTT | CASKTTGGAAEAFF
TRBJ1-6 | NA | TRBD1 | TRBV5-4 | TGTGCCAGCAGCTCCTCCTTGGGACAGCCCCTCCGTACTGCCCTCCACTTT | CASSSSLGQPLRTALHF
TRBJ2-7 | NA | TRBD2 | TRBV28 | TGTGCCAGCACAACCGGGACTAATCCCTACGAGCAGTACTTC | CASTTGTNPYEQYF
TRBJ1-3 | NA | NA | TRBV5-4 | TGTGCCAGCAGCTTGGAAACAGTCGGAAACACCATATATTTT | CASSLETVGNTIYF
TRBJ2-7 | once | NA | TRBV2 | TGTGCCAGCAGTGTTAGACTAGAAGCCGAGCAGTACTTC | CASSVRLEAEQYF
TRBJ2-1 | once | TRBD2 | TRBV11-3 | TGTGCCAGCAGCTCGGGGACTAGTCCTTTGGATGAGCAGTTCTTC | CASSSGTSPLDEQFF
TRBJ2-3 | NA | TRBD2 | TRBV6-5 | TGTGCCAGCAGCCTGCTCGGGGGGAGCACAGATACGCAGTATTTT | CASSLLGGSTDTQYF
TRBJ1-2 | NA | NA | TRBV27 | TGTGCCAGCAGTTTGGGGCGTGGCTATGGCTACACCTTC | CASSLGRGYGYTF
TRBJ1-6 | few | TRBD1 | TRBV7-3 | TGTGCCAGCAGCCGGGACAGTCATAATTCACCCCTCCACTTT | CASSRDSHNSPLHF
TRBJ2-1 | NA | TRBD1 | TRBV3-1/TRBV3-2 | TGTGCCAGCAGAAGACAGGGCTTATTGGGTAGTGAGCAGTTCTTC | CASRRQGLLGSEQFF
TRBJ2-5 | NA | NA | TRBV25-1 | TGTGCCAGCAGTGAATCGGCAGGGAGGACGGGGGAGACCCAGTACTTC | CASSESAGRTGETQYF
TRBJ2-7 | NA | NA | TRBV12-3/TRBV12-4 | TGTGCCAGCGACGACAGCTACGAGCAGTACTTC | CASDDSYEQYF
TRBJ1-3 | NA | NA | TRBV7-9 | TGTGCCAGCAGCTTAGGCGGAATTGGAAACACCATATATTTT | CASSLGGIGNTIYF
TRBJ2-7 | NA | NA | TRBV7-2 | TGTGCCAGCAGCCGCACGGGCTACGAGCAGTACTTC | CASSRTGYEQYF
TRBJ1-2 | NA | TRBD1 | TRBV28 | TGTGCCAGCAGCGGGACAGTCTATGGCTACACCTTC | CASSGTVYGYTF
TRBJ2-3 | NA | TRBD2 | TRBV4-1 | TGCGCCAGCAGCCAAGATTGGCTAGCGGGGAGCACAGATACGCAGTATTTT | CASSQDWLAGSTDTQYF
TRBJ2-1 | NA | TRBD2 | TRBV27 | TGTGCCAGCAAGACTAGCGGGAGAACGAATGAGCAGTTCTTC | CASKTSGRTNEQFF
TRBJ1-5 | NA | TRBD1 | TRBV24-1 | TGTGCCACCAGTGTCGCCGGGACAGGGTTAGGTCAGCCCCAGCATTTT | CATSVAGTGLGQPQHF
TRBJ1-6 | NA | NA | TRBV4-2 | TGTGCCAGCAGCCAAGATGAAATGAGTTTTTCACCCCTCCACTTT | CASSQDEMSFSPLHF
TRBJ1-5 | NA | NA | TRBV6-1 | TGTGCCAGCAGTGGTCAGGGGACGCTTAGCAATCAGCCCCAGCATTTT | CASSGQGTLSNQPQHF
TRBJ1-3 | NA | NA | TRBV19 | TGTGCCAGTAGTCAGACAGCTGGAAACACCATATATTTT | CASSQTAGNTIYF
TRBJ1-1 | NA | NA | TRBV18 | TGTGCCAGCTCCTTGGGAGCACCGAACACTGAAGCTTTCTTT | CASSLGAPNTEAFF
TRBJ2-1 | few | TRBD2 | TRBV5-4 | TGTGCCAGCAGCAAAGGGACTACCGCATACAATGAGCAGTTCTTC | CASSKGTTAYNEQFF
TRBJ2-1 | NA | TRBD2 | TRBV7-9 | TGTGCCAGCAGCCCCACTAGCGGGGGGGCCGAGGAGCAGTTCTTC | CASSPTSGGAEEQFF
TRBJ2-7 | NA | TRBD2 | TRBV6-5 | TGTGCCACCTGGGGAGGGCCCTGGTACGAGCAGTACTTC | CATWGGPWYEQYF
TRBJ1-1 | NA | NA | TRBV6-5 | TGTGCCAGCAGTTTCGGCACTGAAGCTTTCTTT | CASSFGTEAFF
TRBJ2-1 | once | TRBD1 | TRBV15 | TGTGCCACCAGCAGACCGGGACAGGGGGTATCCAATGAGCAGTTCTTC | CATSRPGQGVSNEQFF
TRBJ2-6 | NA | TRBD1 | TRBV7-9 | TGTGCCAGCACCCGGGACAGCAACTCTGGGGCCAACGTCCTGACTTTC | CASTRDSNSGANVLTF
TRBJ1-1 | NA | NA | TRBV7-9 | TGTGCCAGCAGCCCGCGACAGGTCATGAACACTGAAGCTTTCTTT | CASSPRQVMNTEAFF
TRBJ1-1 | NA | TRBD1 | TRBV5-1 | TGCGCCAGCAGCCCAGGGACAGCATTGAACACTGAAGCTTTCTTT | CASSPGTALNTEAFF
TRBJ2-7 | NA | NA | TRBV6-5 | TGTGCCAGCACCCTGGGGGCTACAAGGACCTACGAGCAGTACTTC | CASTLGATRTYEQYF
TRBJ1-5 | NA | NA | TRBV12-3/TRBV12-4 | TGTGCCGAGGGCAGGGGAAATCAGCCCCAGCATTTT | CAEGRGNQPQHF
TRBJ1-4 | NA | NA | TRBV5-1 | TGCGCCAGCAGCACGGACATATCCTTTCAACTGTTTTTT | CASSTDISFQLFF
TRBJ1-5 | NA | NA | TRBV28 | TGTGCCAGCAGTTTAGCAGGGATGGGCCAGCCCCAGCATTTT | CASSLAGMGQPQHF
TRBJ2-7 | once | NA | TRBV7-3 | TGTGCCAGCAGCATCCCGCCCCGGGGCGAGCAGTACTTC | CASSIPPRGEQYF
TRBJ1-2 | NA | NA | TRBV2 | TGTGCCAGCAGGGGACTAACAGATTATGGCTACACCTTC | CASRGLTDYGYTF
TRBJ2-7 | NA | NA | TRBV19 | TGTGCCAGTAGTGTTCAGGGGACCCCCTACGAGCAGTACTTC | CASSVQGTPYEQYF
TRBJ2-3 | once | NA | TRBV19 | TGTGCCAGTAGTATCGGAGGGGAAGGAGATACGCAGTATTTT | CASSIGGEGDTQYF